Given below is one T cell receptor beta chain in context. Its binding antigen is unknown. Per-base quality was not reported, and no clone a single base away is much larger than it. The sample's time point label, decoded: blood 4 weeks post-SBRT, at nephrectomy. The intended sense of this specimen's treatment or condition label: 15 Gy SBRT to primary tumor, nephrectomy 4 weeks later. The samples were drawn from a clinical trial, where primary renal cell carcinomas were treated with 15 Gy of stereotactic body radiation therapy and then removed by nephrectomy 4 weeks afterward. To track tumor-enriched clonotypes, serial peripheral blood was sampled from radiation-treated patients at baseline and at 2 weeks and 4 weeks after SBRT. Every patient's renal cell carcinoma showed clear cell pathology. The QIAamp DNA Blood Mini Kit (Qiagen) was used to prepare genomic DNA for TCR sequencing. The analyses included only samples that passed all quality control checks.

Following the manufacturer's recommendations, the immunoSEQ kit was used to generate TCR beta libraries from genomic DNA. To prepare libraries, a first multiplex PCR with proprietary primers was run, followed by a second PCR that added unique barcodes, and a bead cleanup was done after each round. Each sample batch included a kit-provided positive control reaction and a negative control reaction. The final libraries underwent checking on an Agilent 4200 TapeStation D1000 ScreenTape, volumetric pooling, and quantification by qPCR. An Illumina NextSeq500 fitted with a MidOutput 150-cycle cartridge performed the sequencing, running 156 Read1 cycles and 15 Index1 cycles with the kit's custom primers. The pooled library was loaded at approximately 0.96 pM, and approximately 20% PhiX control was spiked in. The paper's processing steps were these. Vendor-processed data were analyzed in R, with a clonotype defined as all T cells sharing the same CDR3 nucleotide sequence. For clone abundance analyses, frequencies were normalized to the 10,000 most abundant clones per sample. Public T cell clones, which averaged fewer than five per sample, were removed prior to analysis. Tumor-enriched clonotypes and baseline blood-enriched clonotypes were defined as those with an abundance difference of at least 32-fold between compartments. A beta-binomial differential abundance model was applied to find clonotypes that expanded or contracted between blood time points. The Baroni-Urbani and Buser coefficient was used to measure tumor-blood repertoire similarity, and groups were compared with two-tailed Wilcoxon tests in R. TCRdb limited this immuneACCESS table to in-frame rearrangements with V and J called. A share of clones is missing; checked studies link under half to unresolved V genes, and the rest is unexplained. V, J and clone size reflect that table, while D and trimming were determined from the DNA. Here the sample has roughly 170,000 clones; around 89% occur a single time. Clones ranked in the top ten supply roughly 12% of the sample.

This record comes from a study of radiation and T cells in renal cell carcinoma (dated by TCRdb to the early 2020s). About the full investigation: TCR beta sequencing covered over 50 samples in total, comprising approximately 26 tumors and roughly 27 peripheral blood samples. The last blood draw happened 4 weeks after radiation, timed to coincide with nephrectomy. A total of 4,016,671 unique CDR3 nucleotide sequences, encoding 2.5 million to 3 million unique CDR3 amino acid sequences, were found across all 50 or so samples. Here is what the overall study found, with its caveats: No pretreatment tumor biopsies were available, so the baseline intratumoral presence of clonotypes could not be determined. In blood, the top tumor clonotypes increased between baseline and 2 weeks post-radiation and then shrank by 4 weeks, which suggests that tumor-resident clones expanded only transiently. Because the trial had a single-armed design, the trial could not examine how radiation dose or scheduling affected the TCR repertoire. Tracking of blood repertoire dynamics stopped at approximately four weeks after treatment, with no follow-up past that point.

CDR1 SGDLS and CDR2 YYNGEE were looked up in the germline V gene. The CDR3 numbers 17 residues from cysteine through phenylalanine. Only the CDR3 DNA stays, 51 bases, in frame from base 1. Trimming takes 4 bases from V and 2 bases from J, and the germline ends sit 21 bases apart. The chain is made from TRBV9 and TRBJ2-5; perhaps TRBD2 is the D gene, with 6 bases matching. The clonotype originates from a woman between 45 and 65 years old with renal cell carcinoma. The material sequenced was blood, taken from a patient whose treatment included radiotherapy and nephrectomy. DNA sequence: TGTGCCAGCAGCCCTCGGGGTAGCGGAGTACCACAAGAGACCCAGTACTTC. This encodes CASSPRGSGVPQETQYF. Outside the CDR3, residues come from the reference TRBV9 and TRBJ2-5 proteins, so the full variable domain is: DSGVTQTPKHLITATGQRVTLRCSPRSGDLSVYWYQQSLDQGLQFLIQYYNGEERAKGNILERFSAQQFPDLHSELNLSSLELGDSALYFCASSPRGSGVPQETQYFGPGTRLLVL.